Presented here are 5 T cell receptor beta chains from one specimen sequenced in a study of glioma-infiltrating T cells. Using RNA template, CDR3s of TCR alpha and beta were amplified with iRepertoire arm-PCR. A single record per CDR3 protein comes from TCRdb applying MiXCR to the multiplex PCR reads. Altogether some 190,000 distinct CDR3 sequences are present, around 30% being singletons, with the ten largest covering around 20%. The sequencing sample was made of glioma tissue, nonneoplastic brain tissue, or PBMCs (not recorded which). The origin of the receptors is a human donor with low-grade glioma or glioblastoma, undergoing nonglioma brain surgery, or in good health (not recorded which).

About this clonotype itself: The junction departs from the called germline gene at one end, perhaps through a read error. This chain connects TRBV7-2 to TRBJ2-5, with a possible D match to TRBD2 (7 bases). The CDR3 loop spans 15 amino acids. Germline values: CDR1 SGHTA, CDR2 FQGNSA. The CDR3 is CAVQTVRGGQETRYF. In nucleotides, the CDR3 is TGTGCCGTCCAAACCGTAAGGGGGGGGCAAGAGACCCGGTACTTC. The whole variable domain, filled in from reference TRBV7-2 and TRBJ2-5, reads GAGVSQSPSNKVTEKGKDVELRCDPISGHTALYWYRQSLGQGLEFLIYFQGNSAPDKSGLPSDRFSAERTGGSVSTLTIQRTQQEDSAVYLCAVQTVRGGQETRYFGPGTRLLVL.

The gene calls are TRBV5-4 and TRBJ2-7; the D is unclear. The CDR3 consists of 13 residues. Germline V CDR1 and CDR2: SGHNT, YYREEE (reference sequence). Trimming stripped 4 bases from V and 0 bases from J, with 8 bases between. The CDR3, as DNA: TGTGCCAGCAGCGCCGACATCTCCTACGAGCAGTACTTC. Translated: CASSADISYEQYF.

Turning to this clonotype: One junction end disagrees with the germline gene, perhaps due to a read error. The V call is TRBV7-9, the J call TRBJ2-3; 10 bases align to TRBD2. Germline loops: CDR1 SEHNR, CDR2 FQNEAQ (reference sequence). The CDR3 contains 17 residues. This CDR3 is CASSLWTSGASTDTQYF. The CDR3 nucleotides read TGTGCCAGCAGCTTATGGACTAGCGGAGCTAGCACAGATACGCAATATTTT.

Ten or more counts support this clonotype. The V call is TRBV20-1, the J call TRBJ2-1, with no clear D. Germline V lookup: CDR1 DFQATT, CDR2 SNEGSKA (reference sequence). This CDR3 is built from 14 residues. CDR3 sequence reads: CSATTPSSYNEQFF. The CDR3 DNA follows: TGCTCTGCAACCACCCCCAGCTCCTACAATGAGCAGTTCTTC.

This clonotype has a count of ten or more. The V and J genes are TRBV7-2 and TRBJ2-7; D might be TRBD2 (6 bases). This CDR3 comprises 16 residues. Germline V gene data show CDR1 as SGHTA and CDR2 as FQGNSA. V lost 3 bases and J 5 bases, leaving 20 bases between the germline ends. CDR3 protein: CASSFQGSGRGNEQYF. The CDR3 DNA reads as TGTGCCAGCAGCTTTCAGGGAAGCGGCCGGGGGAACGAGCAGTACTTC.